A selection of T cell receptor beta chains follows, all from one sample in a study of blood T cells in healthy people across ages. TCRdb reprocessed the 5' RACE reads with MiXCR, giving one entry per CDR3 protein. This repertoire shows about 570,000 distinct CDR3 sequences, 25% to 30% found once; its top ten account for around 20%. Sequencing input: blood. The source of these receptors is an older woman in good health. Both conserved end residues are part of each CDR3. The order of the fields is clone size, D gene, J gene, V gene, CDR3 protein, CDR3 DNA. D genes are given only for firm matches. Some rows mark clone size as missing; the rest say once, few, many or name a class of expanded clone.

>few|.|TRBJ1-1|TRBV9
CASSAKGREAFF
TGTGCCAGCAGCGCTAAGGGGAGAGAAGCTTTCTTT
>.|.|TRBJ1-4|TRBV7-2
CASSLSVATNEKLFF
TGTGCCAGCAGCTTGTCCGTAGCAACTAATGAAAAACTGTTTTTT
>few|TRBD1|TRBJ1-2|TRBV10-3
CAISSQGADGYTF
TGTGCCATCAGCTCGCAGGGGGCAGATGGCTACACCTTC
>.|.|TRBJ2-2|TRBV5-1
CASSLIPRGPGRNTGELFF
TGCGCCAGCAGCTTGATTCCCCGGGGGCCAGGGAGAAATACCGGGGAGCTGTTTTTT
>.|.|TRBJ1-5|TRBV29-1
CSVGNQPQHF
TGCAGCGTTGGAAATCAGCCCCAGCATTTT
>.|TRBD1|TRBJ1-2|TRBV9
CASSVGAGQRPYYGYTF
TGTGCCAGCAGCGTAGGAGCGGGACAGCGGCCGTACTATGGCTACACCTTC
>few|.|TRBJ1-2|TRBV20-1
CSARATGRDGYTF
TGCAGTGCTAGAGCCACGGGCAGGGACGGCTACACCTTC
>few|.|TRBJ1-1|TRBV7-8
CASSSNRLAFF
TGTGCCAGCAGCTCCAATCGCCTGGCTTTCTTT
>.|.|TRBJ2-3|TRBV4-1
CASSRLVAASTDTQYF
TGCGCCAGCAGCCGTCTCGTAGCGGCTAGCACAGATACGCAGTATTTT
>few|TRBD2|TRBJ2-5|TRBV5-1
CASSSQLAGRQETQYF
TGCGCCAGCAGCTCCCAATTAGCGGGGAGACAAGAGACCCAGTACTTC
>.|.|TRBJ2-1|TRBV5-5
CASSLHGTSYNEQFF
TGTGCCAGCAGCCTCCACGGGACATCCTACAATGAGCAGTTCTTC
>.|.|TRBJ1-4|TRBV6-5
CASSYEGRGNEKLFF
TGTGCCAGCAGTTACGAGGGCAGGGGAAACGAAAAACTGTTTTTT
>.|TRBD2|TRBJ2-1|TRBV12-3/TRBV12-4
CASIKEAGRSNEQFF
TGTGCCAGCATCAAAGAAGCGGGGAGGTCGAATGAGCAGTTCTTC
>few|.|TRBJ1-2|TRBV20-1
CSARSPGYTF
TGCAGTGCTAGATCACCAGGCTACACCTTC
>few|.|TRBJ1-2|TRBV7-9
CASSFVAYYGYTF
TGTGCCAGCAGTTTCGTAGCTTACTATGGCTACACCTTC
>few|.|TRBJ2-3|TRBV3-1
CASSAGQRRGTDTQYF
TGTGCCAGCAGCGCAGGCCAAAGGCGGGGCACAGATACGCAGTATTTT
>.|TRBD1|TRBJ2-1|TRBV7-2
CASSFRTGTGGNEQFF
TGTGCCAGCAGCTTCCGGACCGGGACAGGGGGCAATGAGCAGTTCTTC
>few|TRBD2|TRBJ2-1|TRBV27
CASIRPGGGINEQFF
TGTGCCAGCATCCGGCCCGGCGGGGGGATCAATGAGCAGTTCTTC
>few|.|TRBJ1-5|TRBV6-2/TRBV6-3
CASSYRDGANQPQHF
TGTGCCAGCAGCTACCGGGACGGGGCTAATCAGCCCCAGCATTTT
>.|.|TRBJ1-1|TRBV7-2
CASSSPPQGNTEAFF
TGTGCCAGCAGCTCACCCCCACAGGGGAACACTGAAGCTTTCTTT
>few|.|TRBJ2-7|TRBV6-2/TRBV6-3
CASRRDGRAYEQYF
TGTGCCAGCAGGAGGGATGGCAGAGCCTACGAGCAGTACTTC
>few|.|TRBJ1-1|TRBV29-1
CSVEFAGVVTEAFF
TGCAGCGTTGAATTCGCGGGGGTCGTTACTGAAGCTTTCTTT
>few|TRBD1|TRBJ1-4|TRBV29-1
CSASGQGSSTNEKLFF
TGCAGCGCGTCGGGACAGGGGTCCTCAACTAATGAAAAACTGTTTTTT
>few|TRBD2|TRBJ2-3|TRBV20-1
CSASRIAGGRTDTQYF
TGCAGTGCTAGCCGTATAGCGGGGGGCCGCACAGATACGCAGTATTTT
>few|.|TRBJ1-3|TRBV4-3
CASSQVGEGNTIYF
TGCGCCAGCAGCCAAGTGGGAGAGGGAAACACCATATATTTT
>few|.|TRBJ2-7|TRBV12-3/TRBV12-4
CASSWVRGAPYEQYF
TGTGCCAGCAGCTGGGTCAGGGGGGCTCCCTACGAGCAGTACTTC
>.|TRBD2|TRBJ2-3|TRBV20-1
CSARDPLAGGDTQYF
TGCAGTGCTAGAGATCCACTAGCGGGGGGGGATACGCAGTATTTT
>many|.|TRBJ2-6|TRBV5-1
CASSPRTDSSGANVLTF
TGCGCCAGCAGCCCTCGGACAGATAGCTCTGGGGCCAACGTCCTGACTTTC
>.|TRBD1|TRBJ1-2|TRBV15
CATSRDQRTGLYGYTF
TGTGCCACCAGCAGAGATCAAAGGACAGGGCTCTATGGCTACACCTTC
>.|.|TRBJ1-1|TRBV27
CASSLQGLMNTEAFF
TGTGCCAGCAGTTTACAGGGGCTTATGAACACTGAAGCTTTCTTT
>few|TRBD1|TRBJ2-7|TRBV5-1
CATPGQKILSSYEQYF
TGCGCCACCCCGGGACAGAAAATTTTGAGCTCCTACGAGCAGTACTTC
>.|TRBD2|TRBJ2-5|TRBV7-2
CASSYPGTSGKTQYF
TGTGCCAGCAGCTACCCGGGGACTAGCGGCAAGACCCAGTACTTC
>.|TRBD1|TRBJ2-1|TRBV29-1
CSVGPEDRGHNEQFF
TGCAGCGTTGGACCCGAGGACAGGGGGCACAATGAGCAGTTCTTC
>.|.|TRBJ1-2|TRBV27
CASSSRTYGYTF
TGTGCCAGCAGTAGCCGGACCTATGGCTACACCTTC
>.|.|TRBJ1-4|TRBV9
CASSLGGGGFNEKLFF
TGTGCCAGCAGCTTGGGGGGAGGGGGTTTTAATGAAAAACTGTTTTTT
>.|TRBD1|TRBJ2-4|TRBV6-1
CASSEWAGGADIQYF
TGTGCCAGCAGTGAATGGGCAGGGGGCGCGGACATTCAGTACTTC
>.|.|TRBJ1-4|TRBV5-1
CASFRTEGNEKLFF
TGCGCCAGCTTTCGGACAGAGGGGAATGAAAAACTGTTTTTT
>.|.|TRBJ2-7|TRBV5-1
CASSVDSTYEQYF
TGCGCCAGCAGCGTGGACTCGACCTACGAGCAGTACTTC
>many|TRBD1|TRBJ2-7|TRBV12-3/TRBV12-4
CASSPGAGQGDYEQYF
TGTGCCAGCAGTCCAGGGGCGGGACAGGGCGACTACGAGCAGTACTTC
>.|TRBD1|TRBJ2-3|TRBV24-1
CATSDPTGITDTQYF
TGTGCCACCAGTGATCCGACAGGGATCACAGATACGCAGTATTTT